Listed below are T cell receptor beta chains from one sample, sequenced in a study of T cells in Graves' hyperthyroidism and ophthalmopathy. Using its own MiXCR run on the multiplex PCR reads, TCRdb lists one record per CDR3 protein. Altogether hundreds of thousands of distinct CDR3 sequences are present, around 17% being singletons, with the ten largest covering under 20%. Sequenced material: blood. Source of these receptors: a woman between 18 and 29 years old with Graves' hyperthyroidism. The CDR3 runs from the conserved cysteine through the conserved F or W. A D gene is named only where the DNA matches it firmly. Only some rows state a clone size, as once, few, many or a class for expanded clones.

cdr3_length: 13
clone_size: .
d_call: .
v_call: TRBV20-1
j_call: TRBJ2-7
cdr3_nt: TGCAGTGCTAGAACTTCGGGGCCCGCCGAGCAGTACTTC
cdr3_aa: CSARTSGPAEQYF

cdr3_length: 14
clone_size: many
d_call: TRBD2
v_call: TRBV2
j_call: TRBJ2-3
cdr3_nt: TGTGCCAGCAGAGTCAGCGGGAGGGCCGATACGCAGTATTTT
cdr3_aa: CASRVSGRADTQYF

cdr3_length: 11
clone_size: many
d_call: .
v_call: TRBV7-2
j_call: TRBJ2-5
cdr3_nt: TGTGCCAGCAGCCCGGGGGTAGCAGAGTACTTC
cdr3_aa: CASSPGVAEYF

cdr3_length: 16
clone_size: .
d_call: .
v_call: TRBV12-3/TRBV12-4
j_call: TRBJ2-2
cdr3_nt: TGTGCCAGCAGTTTGTTAGCGATCGCGAACACCGGGGAGCTGTTTTTT
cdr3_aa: CASSLLAIANTGELFF

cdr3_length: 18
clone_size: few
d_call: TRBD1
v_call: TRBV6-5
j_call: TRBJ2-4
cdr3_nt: TGTGCCAGCAGTTCCCCCCGGACAGGGGGCAGGGGTAGGGACATTCAGTACTTC
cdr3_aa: CASSSPRTGGRGRDIQYF

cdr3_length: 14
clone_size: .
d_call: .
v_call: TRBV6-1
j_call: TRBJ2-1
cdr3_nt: TGTGCCAGCAGTATGGGGGGCCCCTACAATGAGCAGTTCTTC
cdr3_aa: CASSMGGPYNEQFF

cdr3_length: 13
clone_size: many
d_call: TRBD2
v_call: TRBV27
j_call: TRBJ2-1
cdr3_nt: TGTGCCACTAGCGGGAGGGCCATAAATGAGCAGTTCTTC
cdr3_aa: CATSGRAINEQFF

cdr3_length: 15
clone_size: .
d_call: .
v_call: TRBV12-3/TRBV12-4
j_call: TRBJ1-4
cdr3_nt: TGTGCCAGCAGTTTATCCCCAGGGAGAGGCGAAAAACTGTTTTTT
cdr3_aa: CASSLSPGRGEKLFF

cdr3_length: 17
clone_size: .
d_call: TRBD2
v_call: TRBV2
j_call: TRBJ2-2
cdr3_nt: TGTGCCAGCAGTGAAAATGAACCGGGACTAGCCACCGGGGAGCTGTTTTTT
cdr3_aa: CASSENEPGLATGELFF

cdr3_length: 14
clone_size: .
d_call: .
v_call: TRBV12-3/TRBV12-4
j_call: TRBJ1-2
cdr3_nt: TGTGCCAGCAGCCTCCTTGGCTCGAGCTATGGCTACACCTTC
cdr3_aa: CASSLLGSSYGYTF

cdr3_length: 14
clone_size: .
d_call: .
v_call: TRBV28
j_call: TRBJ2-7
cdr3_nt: TGTGCCAGCAGTGAACAGTTGGGGGCACAGGATCAGTACTTC
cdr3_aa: CASSEQLGAQDQYF

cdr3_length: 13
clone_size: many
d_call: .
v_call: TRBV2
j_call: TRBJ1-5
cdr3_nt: TGTGCCAGCATCCGGGGAGGGGGGCAGCCCCAGCATTTT
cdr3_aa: CASIRGGGQPQHF

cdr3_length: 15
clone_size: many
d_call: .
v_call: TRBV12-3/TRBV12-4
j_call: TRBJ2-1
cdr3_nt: TGTGCCAGCAGTTTAGGAGTAGGGTCTTACAATGAGCAGTTCTTC
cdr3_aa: CASSLGVGSYNEQFF

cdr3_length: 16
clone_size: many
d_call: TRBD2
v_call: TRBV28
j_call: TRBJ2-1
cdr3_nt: TGTGCCAGCATGGGAGGTAGCGGGAGGTATTACAATGAGCAGTTCTTC
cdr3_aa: CASMGGSGRYYNEQFF

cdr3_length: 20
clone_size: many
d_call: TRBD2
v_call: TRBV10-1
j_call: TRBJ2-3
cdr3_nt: TGCGCCAGCATCCCGAGGGGCGGGGGGGACCTCCCCCGCGACACAGATACGCAGTATTTT
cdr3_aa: CASIPRGGGDLPRDTDTQYF

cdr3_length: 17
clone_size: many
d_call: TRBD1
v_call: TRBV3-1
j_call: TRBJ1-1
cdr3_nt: TGTGCCAGCAGCCAAGACTGGACAGGACACCCGAACACTGAAGCTTTCTTT
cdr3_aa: CASSQDWTGHPNTEAFF

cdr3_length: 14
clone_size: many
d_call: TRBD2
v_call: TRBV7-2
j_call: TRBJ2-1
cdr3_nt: TGTGCCAGCCGTAGCGGGGGAGATTACAATGAGCAGTTCTTC
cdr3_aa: CASRSGGDYNEQFF

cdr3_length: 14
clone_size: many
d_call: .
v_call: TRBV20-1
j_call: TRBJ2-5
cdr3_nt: TGCAGTGCTAGCTCCGGGACACCCCAAGAGACCCAGTACTTC
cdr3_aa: CSASSGTPQETQYF

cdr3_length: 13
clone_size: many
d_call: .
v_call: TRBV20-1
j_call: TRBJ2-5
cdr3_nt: TGCAGTGCCAGATGGGAGCAACAAGAGACCCAGTACTTC
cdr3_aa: CSARWEQQETQYF

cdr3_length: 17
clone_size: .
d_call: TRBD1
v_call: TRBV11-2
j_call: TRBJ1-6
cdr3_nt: TGTGCCAGCAGCTTAGTTGGGACAGGAGGCATCAATTCACCCCTCCACTTT
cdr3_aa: CASSLVGTGGINSPLHF

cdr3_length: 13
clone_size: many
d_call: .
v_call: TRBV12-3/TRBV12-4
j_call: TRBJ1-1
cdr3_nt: TGTGCCAGCTTCCCCCGACCAAACACTGAAGCTTTCTTT
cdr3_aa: CASFPRPNTEAFF

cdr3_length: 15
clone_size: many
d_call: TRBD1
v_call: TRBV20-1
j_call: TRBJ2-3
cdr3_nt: TGCAGTGCTTCCCCTCTGGACAGGGAGAGAGATACGCAGTATTTT
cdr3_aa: CSASPLDRERDTQYF

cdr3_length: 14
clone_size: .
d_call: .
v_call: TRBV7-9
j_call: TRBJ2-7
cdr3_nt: TGTGCCAGCAGCACCAGTTCGCAGGGCTACGAGCAGTACTTC
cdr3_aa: CASSTSSQGYEQYF

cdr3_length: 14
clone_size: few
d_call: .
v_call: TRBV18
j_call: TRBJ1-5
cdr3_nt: TGTGCCAGCCCTATAGACAGGATAAATCAGCCCCAGCATTTT
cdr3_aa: CASPIDRINQPQHF

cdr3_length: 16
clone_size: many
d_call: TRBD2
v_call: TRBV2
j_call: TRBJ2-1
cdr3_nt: TGTGCCAGCAGTGGACGTCTAGCGGGAGGCTACAATGAGCAGTTCTTC
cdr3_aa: CASSGRLAGGYNEQFF

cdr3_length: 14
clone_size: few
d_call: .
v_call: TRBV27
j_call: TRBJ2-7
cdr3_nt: TGTGCCAGCAGATCCACAGGGTTGCCCTACGAGCAGTACTTC
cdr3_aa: CASRSTGLPYEQYF

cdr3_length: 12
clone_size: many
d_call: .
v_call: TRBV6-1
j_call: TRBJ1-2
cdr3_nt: TGTGCCAGCCAAGACCTTGCCTATGGCTACACCTTC
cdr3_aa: CASQDLAYGYTF

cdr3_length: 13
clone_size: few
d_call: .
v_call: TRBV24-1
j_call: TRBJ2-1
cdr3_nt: TGTGCCACCAGTGGGCGGTGGGGAAGTGAACAGTTCTTC
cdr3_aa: CATSGRWGSEQFF

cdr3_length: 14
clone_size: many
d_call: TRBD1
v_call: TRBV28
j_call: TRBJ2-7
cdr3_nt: TGTGCCAGCAGTTTTGCCAGGGGGCTCTACGAGCAGTACTTC
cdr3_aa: CASSFARGLYEQYF

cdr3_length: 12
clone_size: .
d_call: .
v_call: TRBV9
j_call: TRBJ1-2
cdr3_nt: TGTGCCAGCAGCCCCGACGTCTATGGCTACACCTTC
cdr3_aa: CASSPDVYGYTF

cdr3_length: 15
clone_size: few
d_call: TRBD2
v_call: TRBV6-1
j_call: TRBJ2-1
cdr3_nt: TGTGCCAGCAAAAAGCGGGGGGGCTTCTCCCATGAGCAGTTCTTC
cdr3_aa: CASKKRGGFSHEQFF

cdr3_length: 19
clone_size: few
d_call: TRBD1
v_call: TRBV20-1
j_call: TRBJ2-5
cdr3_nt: TGCAGTGCCGACGGTCCGGTAGATGAGGGCGACAGGGAGTCAGAGACCCAGTACTTC
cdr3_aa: CSADGPVDEGDRESETQYF

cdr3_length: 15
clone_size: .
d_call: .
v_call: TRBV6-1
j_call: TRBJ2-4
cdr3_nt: TGTGCCAGCAGTGAAGAGGGAACAGCCAAAAACATTCAGTACTTC
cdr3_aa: CASSEEGTAKNIQYF

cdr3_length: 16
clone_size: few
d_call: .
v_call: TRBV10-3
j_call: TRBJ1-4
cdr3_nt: TGTGCCATCAGTGATTTTTTGGGGCAGGAAAACGAAAAACTGTTTTTT
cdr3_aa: CAISDFLGQENEKLFF

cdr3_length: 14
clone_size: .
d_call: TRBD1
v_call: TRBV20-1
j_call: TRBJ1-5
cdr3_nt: TGCAGTGCTACCGCCCCTCAGGGGGATCAGCCCCAGCATTTT
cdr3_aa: CSATAPQGDQPQHF

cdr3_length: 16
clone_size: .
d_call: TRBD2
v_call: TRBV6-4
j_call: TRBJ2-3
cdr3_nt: TGTGCCAGCAGTGTTTCTAGCGGGGGGGCTCAAGATACGCAGTATTTT
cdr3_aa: CASSVSSGGAQDTQYF

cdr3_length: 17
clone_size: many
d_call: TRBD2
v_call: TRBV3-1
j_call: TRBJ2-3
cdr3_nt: TGTGCCAGCAGCCGCTTTAGCGGGGGGGTGGGTTTGGATACGCAGTATTTT
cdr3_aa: CASSRFSGGVGLDTQYF

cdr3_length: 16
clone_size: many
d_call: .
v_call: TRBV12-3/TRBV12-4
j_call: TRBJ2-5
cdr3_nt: TGTGCCAGCAGTTTCGTTACCGGCCCTGGGGGGGAGACCCAGTACTTC
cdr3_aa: CASSFVTGPGGETQYF

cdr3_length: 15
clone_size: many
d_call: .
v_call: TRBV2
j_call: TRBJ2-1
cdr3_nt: TGTGCCAGCAGTGTAGGGATTGGGTCCTACAATGAGCAGTTCTTC
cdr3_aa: CASSVGIGSYNEQFF

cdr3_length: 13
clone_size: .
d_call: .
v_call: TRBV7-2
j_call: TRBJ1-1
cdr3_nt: TGTGCCAGCAGCCAGGGGATACACACTGAAGCTTTCTTT
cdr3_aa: CASSQGIHTEAFF

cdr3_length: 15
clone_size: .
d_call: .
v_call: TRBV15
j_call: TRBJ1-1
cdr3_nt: TGTACCACCAGCAGAGATCATGGGGGCGGCACTGAAGCTTTCTTT
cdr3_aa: CTTSRDHGGGTEAFF

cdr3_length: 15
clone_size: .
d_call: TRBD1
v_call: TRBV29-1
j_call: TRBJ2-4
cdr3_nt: TGCAGCGTTGAAGAGAGGGGACAGGGGAGAAACATTCAGTACTTC
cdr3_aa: CSVEERGQGRNIQYF

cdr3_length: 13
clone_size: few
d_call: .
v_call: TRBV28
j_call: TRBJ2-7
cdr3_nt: TGTGCCAGCAGGGGACTCTTCGCCTACGAGCAGTACTTC
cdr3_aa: CASRGLFAYEQYF

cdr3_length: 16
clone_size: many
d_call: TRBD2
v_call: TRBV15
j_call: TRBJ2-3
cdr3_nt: TGTGCCACCAGCAGAGATACTGGGCGGGAGGCAGATACGCAGTATTTT
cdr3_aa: CATSRDTGREADTQYF

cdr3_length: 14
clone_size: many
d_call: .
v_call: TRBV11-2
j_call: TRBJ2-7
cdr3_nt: TGTGCCAGCAGCCCGGACATAAGCTCCTACGAGCAGTACTTC
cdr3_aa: CASSPDISSYEQYF

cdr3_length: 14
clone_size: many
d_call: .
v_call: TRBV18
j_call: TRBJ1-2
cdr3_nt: TGTGCCAGCTCACCCGGGGGGACGGGCTATGGCTACACCTTC
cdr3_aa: CASSPGGTGYGYTF

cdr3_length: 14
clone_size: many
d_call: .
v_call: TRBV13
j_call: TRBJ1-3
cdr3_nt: TGTGCCAGCAGCCCAGGGATTTCAGGAAACACCATATATTTT
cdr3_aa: CASSPGISGNTIYF

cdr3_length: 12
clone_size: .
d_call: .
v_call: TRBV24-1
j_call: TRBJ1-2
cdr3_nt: TGTGCCACCAGTGATCCCCAGTATGGCTACACCTTC
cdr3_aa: CATSDPQYGYTF

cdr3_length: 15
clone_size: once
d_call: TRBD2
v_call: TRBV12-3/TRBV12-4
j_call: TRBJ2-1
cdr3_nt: TGTGCCAGCAGATCTTGGGGCCGGGAGGTCAATGAGCAGTTCTTC
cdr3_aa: CASRSWGREVNEQFF

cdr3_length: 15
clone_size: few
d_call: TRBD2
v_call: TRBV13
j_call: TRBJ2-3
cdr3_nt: TGTGCCAGCAGCGCCCTACTAGCGGGGGGAGATACGCAGTATTTT
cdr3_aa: CASSALLAGGDTQYF

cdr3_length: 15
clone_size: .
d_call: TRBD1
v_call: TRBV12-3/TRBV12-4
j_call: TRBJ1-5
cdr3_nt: TGTGCCAGCAGTTTGGGGACAGGGGGAGTTCAGCCCCAGCATTTT
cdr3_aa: CASSLGTGGVQPQHF

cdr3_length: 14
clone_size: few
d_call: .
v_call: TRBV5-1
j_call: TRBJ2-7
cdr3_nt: TGCGCCAGCAGCTTGGCCCTCAGGCCTCGGGAGCAGTACTTC
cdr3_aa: CASSLALRPREQYF

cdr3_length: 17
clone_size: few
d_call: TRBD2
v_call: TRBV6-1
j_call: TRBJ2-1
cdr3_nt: TGTGCCAGCAGCTCCGGGACTAGCGGGAGGGCGGGGAATGAGCAGTTCTTC
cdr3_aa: CASSSGTSGRAGNEQFF